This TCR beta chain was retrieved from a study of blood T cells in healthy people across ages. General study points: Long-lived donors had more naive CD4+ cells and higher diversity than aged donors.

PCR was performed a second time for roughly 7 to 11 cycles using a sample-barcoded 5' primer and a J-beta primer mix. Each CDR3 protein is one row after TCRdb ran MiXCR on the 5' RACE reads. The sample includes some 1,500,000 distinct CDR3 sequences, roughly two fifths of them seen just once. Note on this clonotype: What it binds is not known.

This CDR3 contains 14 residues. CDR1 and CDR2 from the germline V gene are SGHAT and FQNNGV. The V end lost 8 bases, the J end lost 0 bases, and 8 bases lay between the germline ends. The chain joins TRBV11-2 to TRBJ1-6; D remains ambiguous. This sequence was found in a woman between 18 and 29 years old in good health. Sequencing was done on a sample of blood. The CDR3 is CASVASSYNSPLHF. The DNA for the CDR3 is TGTGCCAGCGTCGCGAGCTCCTATAATTCACCCCTCCACTTT.